What follows are 4 T cell receptor beta chains derived from one specimen sequenced in a study of T cell repertoires in cytomegalovirus infection. In TCRdb, the reads were re-called with MiXCR into one record per CDR3 protein. In the table there are almost 550,000 distinct CDR3 sequences, more than 15% of which are singletons. Sequenced material: CD8+ T cells from PBMCs. The receptors were gathered from a human donor in good health (CMV status not recorded). Some clones in this sample may be carry-over from other donors' samples.

The chain has TRBV19 and TRBJ1-5, with 7 bases identical to TRBD1. V was clipped by 6 bases and J by 1 base; unmatched bases: 12. Germline values: CDR1 LNHDA, CDR2 SQIVND (reference sequence). This CDR3 contains 17 residues. This CDR3 reads CASSPPAGGASNQPQHF. The CDR3 bases are TGTGCCAGTAGCCCTCCGGCAGGGGGTGCGAGCAATCAGCCCCAGCATTTT.

This clonotype was detected ten times or more. This chain connects TRBV12-5 to TRBJ1-1; 7 bases fit TRBD1. The CDR3 length is 17 residues. The V segment lost 2 bases and the J segment 1 base; nucleotides outside the gene matches: 10. CDR1 is LGHNT and CDR2 is FRNRAP in the germline V gene. CDR3 region: CASGLIILRQGNTEAFF. The CDR3 nucleotides are TGTGCTAGTGGTTTGATCATTCTAAGACAGGGGAACACTGAAGCTTTCTTT.

This clonotype has ten or more counts. V and J are TRBV27 and TRBJ1-5, with D perhaps matching TRBD1 (5 bases). CDR1 and CDR2 (germline): MNHEY, SMNVEV (reference sequence). The length of the CDR3 is 14 residues. Trimming cost V 4 bases and J 4 bases, with 11 bases left between them. The DNA of the CDR3 is TGTGCCAGCAGTTATCGGGGCCGTAATCAGCCCCAGCATTTT. This codes for CASSYRGRNQPQHF.

The sample holds a few counts of this clonotype. The chain is built from TRBV19 and TRBJ2-2; no clear D. CDR3 size: 14 residues. V lost 5 bases and J 5 bases, leaving 12 bases between the germline ends. CDR1 is LNHDA and CDR2 is SQIVND in the germline V gene (reference sequence). The CDR3 here is CASSPAGRTGELFF. The CDR3 bases are TGTGCCAGTAGTCCGGCAGGTCGGACCGGGGAGCTGTTTTTT.